This TCR beta chain was sequenced during a study of blood T cell repertoires in COVID-19. Participants, roughly 18 to 90 years old, spanned around 26 US areas. Some clones are missing from TCRdb's copy, which holds only in-frame ones; the method was immunoSEQ multiplex PCR. This table has 250,000 to 300,000 clones, approximately 91% appearing once. The sequenced sample consisted of PBMCs or T cells enriched from blood (not recorded which). The clonotype comes from a woman between 40 and 55 years old with acute COVID-19.

The CDR3: CASSREAASGIIASSYNEQFF. The CDR3 DNA is TGTGCCAGTAGTCGGGAAGCGGCTAGCGGGATTATTGCGAGCTCCTACAATGAGCAGTTCTTC. The chain joins TRBV19 to TRBJ2-1, with 9 nucleotides matching TRBD2. With 5 bases clipped from V and 0 bases from J, the junction kept 20 bases outside the gene matches. CDR1 LNHDA and CDR2 SQIVND come from the germline V gene (reference sequence). The CDR3 runs 21 residues.